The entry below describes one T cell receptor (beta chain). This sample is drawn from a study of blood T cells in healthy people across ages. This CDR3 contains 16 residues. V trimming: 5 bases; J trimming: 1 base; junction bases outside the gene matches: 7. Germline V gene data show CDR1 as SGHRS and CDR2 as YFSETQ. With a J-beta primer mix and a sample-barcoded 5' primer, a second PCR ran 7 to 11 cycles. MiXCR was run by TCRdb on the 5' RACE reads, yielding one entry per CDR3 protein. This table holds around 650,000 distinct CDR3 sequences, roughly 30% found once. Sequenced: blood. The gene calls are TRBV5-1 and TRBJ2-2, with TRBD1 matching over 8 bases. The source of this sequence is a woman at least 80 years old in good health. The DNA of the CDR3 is TGCGCCAGCAGATATCCGGGGACAGGGAACACCGGGGAGCTGTTTTTT. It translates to CASRYPGTGNTGELFF.